The 10 T cell receptor beta chains below all came from one sample that was sequenced in a study of blood T cells in healthy people across ages. A second PCR of about 7 to 12 cycles used a sample-barcoded 5' primer and a J-beta primer mix. TCRdb recomputed calls from the 5' RACE reads with MiXCR, one row per CDR3 protein. The sample includes 750,000 to 850,000 distinct CDR3 sequences, around 25% of them seen just once. This sample was shared with a second study, whose subject was T cells of mothers and their children.

The specimen sequenced was blood. These receptors originate from a boy younger than 18 in good health.

The chain is built from TRBV18 and TRBJ1-1; tentatively, D is TRBD1 (5 bases). The CDR3 sequence is 16 residues long. Germline CDR1 reads KGHSH; CDR2 reads LQKENI. V dropped 3 bases and J dropped 4 bases, with 18 bases sitting between them. The CDR3 is CASSPSTRAHGTEAFF. The CDR3 nucleotides are TGTGCCAGCTCACCGAGTACCAGGGCTCACGGCACTGAAGCTTTCTTT.

Comments on this clonotype: One junction end disagrees with the germline gene, perhaps due to a read error. The chain uses TRBV27 and TRBJ2-4; a possible D gene is TRBD2 (5 bases). Per the germline V gene, CDR1 is MNHEY and CDR2 is SMNVEV (reference sequence). This CDR3 region has 14 residues. CDR3 amino acids: CASSAGSAKNIQHF. Written as DNA, the CDR3 is TGTGCCAGCAGTGCGGGTTCGGCCAAAAACATTCAGCACTTC.

Notes on this clonotype: One end of the junction does not line up with germline, which may come from a read error. The chain has TRBV12-3 or TRBV12-4 and TRBJ1-4; a possible D gene is TRBD1 (5 bases). CDR3 size: 12 residues. CDR3 nucleotide sequence: TGTGCCAGCAGTTCACACCCCGGGACCCCTGAGTTT. Protein product: CASSSHPGTPEF.

The chain joins TRBV12-3 or TRBV12-4 to TRBJ1-1; D is undetermined. The CDR3 runs to 15 residues. Deletions cut 0 bases from V and 4 bases from J, with 12 bases between. The CDR3 DNA reads TGTGCCAGCAGTTTAGCCGGCAAGGGAAGCACTGAAGCTTTCTTT. Translated: CASSLAGKGSTEAFF.

The table lists this clonotype with a few counts. The chain combines TRBV10-3 with TRBJ2-7, with TRBD1 as a possible D gene (5 bases). Looked up from germline, CDR1 is ENHRY and CDR2 is SYGVKD. The CDR3 sequence is 16 residues long. The germline V and J ends were trimmed by 0 bases and 0 bases, with 12 bases remaining between them. The CDR3, as DNA: TGTGCCATCAGTGAGTCGAGGACAAGGGACTCCTACGAGCAGTACTTC. It codes for CAISESRTRDSYEQYF.

V and J are TRBV12-3 or TRBV12-4 and TRBJ2-5, with no clear D. With the DNA end fitting TRBJ2-1 better, the J assignment may be wrong. CDR3 size: 13 residues. The CDR3 region has the DNA TGTGCCAGCAGGAAATCCGGTAAGAATGAGCAGTTCTTC. It translates to CASRKSGKNEQFF.

This clonotype came up a few times. The CDR3 coding sequence is TGTGCCAGCAGCTCGCCCGGGAACTACAATGAGCAGTTCTTC. It encodes CASSSPGNYNEQFF. V gene TRBV7-2 combines with J gene TRBJ2-5, with a tentative D call TRBD2 (5 bases). The DNA matches TRBJ2-1 better at its end, which makes the J call doubtful. The germline V gene encodes CDR1 SGHTA and CDR2 FQGNSA. The CDR3 is 14 residues long.

The J gene is TRBJ2-1, the V gene TRBV5-1; D remains unclear. Per the germline V gene, CDR1 is SGHRS and CDR2 is YFSETQ. V lost 5 bases, J lost 5 bases, and 11 bases lay in between. The CDR3 is 13 amino acids. CDR3 in amino acids: CASSPPRDNEQFF. CDR3 in DNA: TGCGCCAGCAGTCCGCCCCGGGACAATGAGCAGTTCTTC.

This chain joins TRBV7-8 and TRBJ2-7; no firm D call. Germline V gives CDR1 SGHVS, CDR2 FQNEAQ. The CDR3 sequence is 14 residues long. V lost 1 base and J 2 bases, leaving 9 bases between the germline ends. This CDR3 reads CASSLVSRAYEQYF. CDR3 in DNA: TGTGCCAGCAGCTTAGTCAGCAGAGCCTACGAGCAGTACTTC.

This sequence joins TRBV10-3 and TRBJ2-7, with 7 positions matching TRBD1. The CDR3 covers 12 residues. CDR1 is ENHRY and CDR2 is SYGVKD in the germline V gene. The V and J ends lost 4 bases and 5 bases, in that order; junction bases with no gene match: 2. The CDR3 DNA reads TGTGCCATCAGTGCGGACAGGAACGAGCAGTACTTC. It translates to CAISADRNEQYF.